This TCR beta chain originates from a study of blood T cell repertoires in COVID-19. Background on the study: The United States, Italy and Spain provided the acute and convalescent COVID-19 samples.

Participant-reported clinical history was the basis for cohort assignment. Exposed participants encountered a COVID-19 case during the 2 weeks preceding study entry. Original handling: Estimates of nucleated cell counts were drawn from the amplification of reference gene primers. The table came from immunoSEQ multiplex PCR; TCRdb's copy has only in-frame clones and leaves some out. V, J and clone size are taken as reported in that table, and D and trimming were inferred from the DNA itself. The sample shows approximately 300,000 clones, 85% of them seen only once. Trimming took 6 bases from V and 2 from J; bases not matched to a gene: 19. Germline V gene sequence: CDR1 LNHDA, CDR2 SQIVND (reference sequence). The CDR3 has 18 residues.

This TCR was recovered from a woman aged 25 to 39 who had been exposed to COVID-19. The chain joins TRBV19 to TRBJ2-7; 7 positions match TRBD1. The sequenced material came from PBMCs or T cells enriched from blood (not recorded which). DNA of the CDR3: TGTGCCAGTAGCCGAAAATTACCGACAGGGAATCACGCCTACGAGCAGTACTTC. Its translation is CASSRKLPTGNHAYEQYF.